This TCR beta chain was retrieved from a study of T cell responses to AZD1222 COVID-19 vaccine. Overall study: Second-dose recipients at about 4 or about 12 weeks were treated as one pooled group.

The method was immunoSEQ multiplex PCR; TCRdb's version includes in-frame clones alone and lacks a portion of them. The sample holds around 99,000 clones, around nine tenths seen once. General observations from the study: Compared with day 0, the breadth and depth of the Spike-specific TCR repertoire rose significantly after two doses of AZD1222. Distributed over spike, vaccine-associated CD4 TCRs predominated at 160-218 and 743-854.

Of note for this clone: Its specificity is not known.

The input for sequencing was peripheral blood, taken on day 0 of AZD1222 vaccination. This TCR was sampled from an adult in good health.

CDR3 loop: CATGVAYNSPLHF. Written as DNA, the CDR3 is TGTGCCACGGGGGTTGCGTATAATTCACCCCTCCACTTT. The genes are TRBV27 and TRBJ1-6; a weak D match, TRBD1 (5 bases). CDR3 length equals 13 residues. Trimming removed 10 bases from V and 4 bases from J, with 11 bases in between. From germline, CDR1 is MNHEY and CDR2 SMNVEV (reference sequence).